The entry below gives a single TCR beta chain sequence along with its context. What it binds is unknown. Germline CDR1 reads SQVTM; CDR2 reads ANQGSEA. CDR3 length: 14 residues. Trimming left V 3 bases short and J 0 bases short, with 12 bases between. This sample stems from a study of shared clonotypes between healthy human individuals. Overall study results and limits: The researchers took only blood, and tissue repertoires probably look different.

Clones were read by immunoSEQ multiplex PCR, and TCRdb kept only the in-frame ones, dropping some. The top ten clones hold 1% to 1.5% of a sample with nearly 2 million clones, just under 95% of them seen once. CD8 cells regarded as naive lacked CD45RO, were positively chosen for CCR7, and omitted terminally differentiated effector memory CD45RA+ cells. V gene TRBV29-1 combines with J gene TRBJ2-7; weak D call: TRBD1 (5 bases). The sample was naive CD8+ T cells sorted from blood. This sequence originates from a man younger than 35 in good health. In DNA form, the CDR3 reads TGCAGCGTTGAGAAAACAGGTAGCTCCTACGAGCAGTACTTC. It specifies CSVEKTGSSYEQYF.